One and the same sample provided the 5 T cell receptor beta chains below, sequenced in a study of CD8 T cells in Susac syndrome. Random hexamers were used to reverse transcribe the RNA input (roughly 0.5 to 1 ug). TCRdb processed the immunoSEQ multiplex PCR reads anew with MiXCR; each CDR3 protein has one entry. Among roughly 400,000 distinct CDR3 sequences, approximately 85% were seen once, and the ten largest hold 0.09% to 0.15%. Sequencing used CD8+ T cells from PBMCs. The receptors come from a human donor with multiple sclerosis.

The rearrangement joins TRBV6-1 to TRBJ2-6; D may be TRBD2 (6 bases). Looked up from germline, CDR1 is MNHNS and CDR2 is SASEGT. Trimming cost V 7 bases and J 1 base, with 17 bases left between them. The CDR3 sequence is 17 residues long. CDR3 amino acids: CASKPGLNPSGANVLTF. The CDR3 region has the DNA TGTGCCAGCAAACCGGGACTTAATCCTTCTGGGGCCAACGTCCTGACTTTC.

The chain employs TRBV27 and TRBJ2-1; the match to TRBD1 covers 10 bases. The germline CDR1 and CDR2 sequences are MNHEY and SMNVEV (reference sequence). The CDR3 length is 17 residues. Trimming took 6 bases from V and 0 from J; bases not matched to a gene: 8. The CDR3 is CASSLTGGHISYNEQFF. The CDR3 region has the DNA TGTGCCAGCAGCTTGACAGGGGGCCATATCTCCTACAATGAGCAGTTCTTC.

This clonotype was picked up one time. The genes are TRBV4-2 and TRBJ2-7; D gene ambiguous. V lost 0 bases and J 3 bases, leaving 12 bases between the germline ends. The CDR3 consists of 15 residues. Germline values: CDR1 LGHNA, CDR2 YNFKEQ. CDR3 in amino acids: CASSQEMSVGYEQYF. In DNA, the CDR3 is TGTGCCAGCAGCCAAGAGATGAGTGTGGGCTACGAGCAGTACTTC.

The sample holds a few counts of this clonotype. This sequence joins TRBV6-2 or TRBV6-3 and TRBJ2-3, with D perhaps being TRBD1 or TRBD2 (5 bases each). Germline values: CDR1 MNHEY, CDR2 SVGEGT. Deletions cut 2 bases from V and 4 bases from J, with 10 bases between. This CDR3 has 14 amino acids. CDR3 protein: CASSYDRGPDTQYF. Here the CDR3 DNA reads TGTGCCAGCAGTTACGACCGGGGACCAGATACGCAGTATTTT.

The V call is TRBV4-1, the J call TRBJ2-7, with TRBD1 identical over 9 bases. Germline lookup yields CDR1 MGHRA and CDR2 YSYEKL. The trim removed 1 base at V and 2 bases at J, leaving 6 bases unmatched. The CDR3 has 16 amino acids. CDR3 DNA: TGCGCCAGCAGCCAAGGCCCCCGGGACAGGGCCTACGAGCAGTACTTC. Its translation is CASSQGPRDRAYEQYF.